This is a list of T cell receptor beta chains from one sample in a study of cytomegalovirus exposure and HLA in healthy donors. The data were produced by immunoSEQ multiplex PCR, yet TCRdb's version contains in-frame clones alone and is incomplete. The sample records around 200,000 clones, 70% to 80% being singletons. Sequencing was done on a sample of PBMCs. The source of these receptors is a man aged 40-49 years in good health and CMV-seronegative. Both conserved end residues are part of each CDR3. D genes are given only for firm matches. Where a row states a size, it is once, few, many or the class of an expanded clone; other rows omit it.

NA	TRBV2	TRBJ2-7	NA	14	TGTGCCAGCAGTGAGTGGGGCAAATCTCTCGGGCAGTACTTC	CASSEWGKSLGQYF
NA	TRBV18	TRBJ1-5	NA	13	TGTGCCAGCTCAGAGGCTTTGTGGCAGCCCCAGCATTTT	CASSEALWQPQHF
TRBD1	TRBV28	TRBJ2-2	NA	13	TGTGCCAGCTCGCGACAGGGGCCCGGGGAGCTGTTTTTT	CASSRQGPGELFF
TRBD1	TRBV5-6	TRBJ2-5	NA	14	TGTGCCAGCAGCCCGCAGGGGGCTGGGGAGACCCAGTACTTC	CASSPQGAGETQYF
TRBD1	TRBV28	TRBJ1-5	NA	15	TGTGCCAGTCGGCTGACAGGGCCGGGGAATCAGCCCCAGCATTTT	CASRLTGPGNQPQHF
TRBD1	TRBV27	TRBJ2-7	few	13	TGTGCCAGCATGACAGGGAATACCCACGAGCAGTACTTC	CASMTGNTHEQYF
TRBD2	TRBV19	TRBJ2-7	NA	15	TGTGCCAGTAGGCTTTCTAGCGGGAGTACCTACGAGCAGTACTTC	CASRLSSGSTYEQYF
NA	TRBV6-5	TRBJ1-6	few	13	TGTGCCAGCAACGGGCCGGGATTCTCACCCCTCCACTTT	CASNGPGFSPLHF
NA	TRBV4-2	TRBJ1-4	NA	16	TGTGCCAGCAGCCGCCTCCTGGGAGGGGAGGGGGAAAAACTGTTTTTT	CASSRLLGGEGEKLFF
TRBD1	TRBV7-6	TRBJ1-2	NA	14	TGTGCCAGCAGGCCCGGGACAGGAGTCTATGGCTACACCTTC	CASRPGTGVYGYTF
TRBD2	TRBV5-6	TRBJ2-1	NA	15	TGTGCCAGCAGCTTCGGACTAGCGGATTACAATGAGCAGTTCTTC	CASSFGLADYNEQFF
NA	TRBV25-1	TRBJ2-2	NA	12	TGTGCCAGCAGTGAATCGGGCGGGGAGCTGTTTTTT	CASSESGGELFF
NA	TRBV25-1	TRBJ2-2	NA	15	TGTGCCAGCAGTAGAGGGGGGCGGGAGACCGGGGAGCTGTTTTTT	CASSRGGRETGELFF
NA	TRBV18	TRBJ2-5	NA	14	TGTGCCAGCTTTGACCGAGGAGGGAAAGAGACCCAGTACTTC	CASFDRGGKETQYF
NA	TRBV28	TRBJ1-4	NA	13	TGTGCCAGCAGTTTATCCGGTAATGAAAAACTGTTTTTT	CASSLSGNEKLFF
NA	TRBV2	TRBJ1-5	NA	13	TGTGCCAGCAAAGACAGGCCTGATCAGCCCCAGCATTTT	CASKDRPDQPQHF
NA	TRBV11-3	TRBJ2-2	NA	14	TGTGCCAGCAGCTTAGGGGACTTTACCGGGGAGCTGTTTTTT	CASSLGDFTGELFF
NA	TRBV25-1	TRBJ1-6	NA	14	TGTGCCAGCAGTGCGAACGGGGGGTACTCACCCCTCCACTTT	CASSANGGYSPLHF
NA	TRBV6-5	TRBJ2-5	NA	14	TGTGCCAGCAGCACGGGAGCGGATGGGGAGACCCAGTACTTC	CASSTGADGETQYF
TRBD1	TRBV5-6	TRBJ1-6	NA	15	TGTGCCAGCAGCTGGGGACAGTTGGGGAATTCACCCCTCCACTTT	CASSWGQLGNSPLHF
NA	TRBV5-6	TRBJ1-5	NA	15	TGTGCCAGCAGCTCACAGGTGTATAGCAATCAGCCCCAGCATTTT	CASSSQVYSNQPQHF
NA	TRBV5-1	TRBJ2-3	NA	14	TGCGCCAGCACTCCAGGGGGGTCTAATACGGCGCAGTATTTT	CASTPGGSNTAQYF
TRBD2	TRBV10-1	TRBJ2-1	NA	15	TGCGCCAGCAATCTGACAGCGGGAGACTACAATGAGCAGTTCTTC	CASNLTAGDYNEQFF